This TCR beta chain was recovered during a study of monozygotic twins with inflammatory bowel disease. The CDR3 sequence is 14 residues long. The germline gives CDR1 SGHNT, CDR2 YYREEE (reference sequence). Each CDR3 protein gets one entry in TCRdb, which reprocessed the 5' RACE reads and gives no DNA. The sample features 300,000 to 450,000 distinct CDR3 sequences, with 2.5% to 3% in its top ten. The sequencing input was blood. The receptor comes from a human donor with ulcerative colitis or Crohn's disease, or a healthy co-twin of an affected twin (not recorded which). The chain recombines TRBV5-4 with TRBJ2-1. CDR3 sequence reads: CASGLGASYNEQFF. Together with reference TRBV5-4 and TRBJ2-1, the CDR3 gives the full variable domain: ETGVTQSPTHLIKTRGQQVTLRCSSQSGHNTVSWYQQALGQGPQFIFQYYREEENGRGNFPPRFSGLQFPNYSSELNVNALELDDSALYLCASGLGASYNEQFFGPGTRLTVL.